The 30 T cell receptor beta chains below were found in one sample sequenced in a study of vaccination effects on CD4 cells after COVID-19. Once cultured for 9 to 11 days, the cells underwent separation to obtain CD4+ T cells. Two-dose BNT162b2 or mRNA-1273 vaccination was given to participants. No cognate antigen is known for these TCRs. The repertoire was sequenced with immunoSEQ multiplex PCR; TCRdb's copy has only in-frame clones and lacks some. This table has approximately 74,000 clones, around 69% appearing once. The sequenced sample was CD4+ T cells from PBMCs cultured without peptide, obtained after COVID-19 vaccination. The receptors were gathered from a human donor who received a COVID-19 vaccine.

The chain combines TRBV20-1 with TRBJ1-1; D call uncertain. Trimming stripped 3 bases from V and 1 base from J, with 9 bases between. This CDR3 region has 13 residues. Per germline, CDR1 DFQATT and CDR2 SNEGSKA (reference sequence). The CDR3 DNA reads TGCAGTGCTAGTGAACAGCCGAACACTGAAGCTTTCTTT. Translation: CSASEQPNTEAFF.

CDR3 amino acids: CASSQSSLVTGTEAFF. CDR3 in DNA: TGTGCCAGCAGCCAATCTTCACTTGTTACGGGCACTGAAGCTTTCTTT. The chain uses TRBV3-1 (or the pseudogene TRBV3-2) and TRBJ1-1; no reliable D call. Germline loops: CDR1 LGHDT, CDR2 YNNKEL (reference sequence). The CDR3 spans 16 residues. The V end was cut by 2 bases, the J end by 4 bases, with 17 bases between.

The genes are TRBV10-3 and TRBJ2-3; 10 nucleotides match TRBD2. The length of the CDR3 is 12 residues. CDR1 and CDR2 from the germline V gene are ENHRY and SYGVKD. Unmatched junction bases numbered 0, after V lost 3 bases and J lost 9 bases. The CDR3 DNA follows: TGTGCCATCAGTGAACTAGCGGGGACGCAGTATTTT. It encodes CAISELAGTQYF.

In nucleotides, the CDR3 is TGTGCCAGCAGCTCACAATCCGGGGGGTACTACGAGCAGTACGTC. This codes for CASSSQSGGYYEQYV. The chain joins TRBV7-2 to TRBJ2-7, with 7 bases matching TRBD2. J lost 3 bases, V lost 4 bases, and 9 bases had no gene match. This CDR3 spans 15 amino acids. CDR1 is SGHTA and CDR2 is FQGNSA in the germline V gene.

In this sample, this clone turned up many times. V usage is TRBV5-4 and J usage is TRBJ1-2, with D maybe TRBD1 (5 bases). The ends were cut back, 2 bases at V and 2 bases at J, with 7 bases in the middle. Germline-derived CDR1 and CDR2 are SGHNT and YYREEE (reference sequence). The CDR3 contains 13 residues. The DNA for the CDR3 is TGTGCCAGCAGCTTTAGGGGAAACTATGGCTACACCTTC. This codes for CASSFRGNYGYTF.

This rearrangement joins TRBV5-8 to TRBJ1-4; 9 positions match TRBD1. The V gene end was trimmed by 0 bases and the J gene end by 10 bases; junction bases not matched to a gene: 10. This CDR3 has 16 residues. CDR1 and CDR2 from the germline V gene are SGHTS and YDEGEE. The chain's CDR3 is CASSLEGSTGGTKLFF. In nucleotides, the CDR3 is TGTGCCAGCAGCTTGGAAGGGTCAACAGGGGGCACAAAACTGTTTTTT.

This rearrangement joins TRBV7-3 to TRBJ2-2, with D possibly being TRBD1 (6 bases). V lost 1 base, J lost 2 bases, and 8 bases lay in between. Germline values: CDR1 SGHTA, CDR2 FQGTGA. CDR3 length equals 15 residues. The CDR3 sequence is CASSLSGTNTGELFF. The CDR3 region has the DNA TGTGCCAGCAGCTTAAGTGGGACAAACACCGGGGAGCTGTTTTTT.

This chain uses TRBV29-1 with TRBJ1-1; D remains ambiguous. Germline V gives CDR1 SQVTM, CDR2 ANQGSEA. The CDR3 loop spans 12 amino acids. Trimming took 7 bases from V and 1 from J, leaving 10 bases between them. The CDR3 reads CSALKGNTEAFF. The DNA for the CDR3 is TGCAGCGCTCTGAAAGGGAACACTGAAGCTTTCTTT.

In its sample, this clone was seen a few times. The chain uses TRBV7-8 and TRBJ1-2; the D is unclear. V lost 0 bases and J lost 4, with 9 bases in between. The CDR3 contains 14 residues. Germline V gene sequence: CDR1 SGHVS, CDR2 FQNEAQ. This CDR3 reads CASSLALSFYGYTF. The CDR3 DNA reads TGTGCCAGCAGCTTAGCGCTGAGCTTCTATGGCTACACCTTC.

The chain recombines TRBV29-1 with TRBJ2-3, with D perhaps matching TRBD2 (6 bases). CDR3 length: 16 residues. Between the trimmed V and J ends, which lost 2 bases and 3 bases, there was a span of 18 bases. Germline V lookup: CDR1 SQVTM, CDR2 ANQGSEA. The CDR3 loop reads CSVEPMGSGPTDTQYF. In nucleotides, the CDR3 is TGCAGCGTTGAACCCATGGGGAGCGGGCCTACAGATACGCAGTATTTT.

The chain couples TRBV14 to TRBJ1-2; TRBD1 matches at 7 bases. Losses at the gene ends were 5 bases for V and 6 bases for J; bases not matched to a gene: 6. Germline lookup yields CDR1 SGHDN and CDR2 FVKESK. The CDR3 covers 13 residues. The CDR3 loop is CASSWSTGNGYTF. CDR3 DNA: TGTGCCAGCAGCTGGTCGACAGGGAATGGCTACACCTTC.

The chain combines TRBV2 with TRBJ2-3, with 8 bases matching TRBD1. Germline loops: CDR1 SNHLY, CDR2 FYNNEI. The CDR3 covers 14 residues. V dropped 5 bases and J dropped 5; count of bases not matched to a gene: 6. DNA of the CDR3: TGTGCCAGCAGTAGGACAGGGTTTTTAGATACGCAGTATTTT. It translates to CASSRTGFLDTQYF.

This clone was observed a handful of times. The V call is TRBV29-1, the J call TRBJ2-7, with D uncertain. The CDR3 spans 16 residues. Trimming stripped 4 bases from V and 1 base from J, with 20 bases between. CDR1 is SQVTM and CDR2 is ANQGSEA in the germline V gene. DNA of the CDR3: TGCAGCGTTGTTCGGGTGGTGACGCTTAAATCCTACGAGCAGTACGTC. This codes for CSVVRVVTLKSYEQYV.

The rearrangement links TRBV3-1 (or the pseudogene TRBV3-2) to TRBJ2-5; TRBD2 agrees at 15 bases. V dropped 5 bases and J dropped 3; count of bases not matched to a gene: 4. The CDR3 contains 16 residues. Germline values: CDR1 LGHDT, CDR2 YNNKEL (reference sequence). The CDR3 protein is CASSRWTSGGEETQYF. The CDR3 bases are TGTGCCAGCAGCAGATGGACTAGCGGGGGGGAAGAGACCCAGTACTTC.

The rearrangement links TRBV6-5 to TRBJ2-5, with 7 nucleotides matching TRBD1. Germline V gives CDR1 MNHEY, CDR2 SVGAGI. CDR3 length equals 15 residues. The V and J ends lost 6 bases and 4 bases, in that order; junction bases with no gene match: 11. DNA of the CDR3: TGTGCCAGCAGCCGCGACCCGACAGGGACAGAGACCCAGTACTTC. Translation gives CASSRDPTGTETQYF.

This rearrangement joins TRBV18 to TRBJ2-6; 7 positions match TRBD1. Germline V gives CDR1 KGHSH, CDR2 LQKENI. V lost 2 bases to trimming and J lost 0 bases; unmatched junction nucleotides: 4. The CDR3 totals 17 residues. The CDR3 sequence: CASSPGTAASGANVLTF. The CDR3 region has the DNA TGTGCCAGCTCACCAGGGACAGCGGCCTCTGGGGCCAACGTCCTGACTTTC.

The rearrangement joins TRBV6-5 to TRBJ2-7; 7 bases fit TRBD2. The CDR3 contains 13 residues. Germline V gives CDR1 MNHEY, CDR2 SVGAGI. V gave up 6 bases and J gave up 6 bases; unmatched junction bases: 8. The CDR3 protein is CASSQTSFGEQYV. Here the CDR3 DNA reads TGTGCCAGCAGCCAGACTAGCTTTGGCGAGCAGTACGTC.

This chain links TRBV11-3 with TRBJ2-4, with D perhaps TRBD1 or TRBD2 (6 bases each). The V and J ends lost 1 base and 3 bases respectively, with 13 bases between them. Germline CDR1 and CDR2: SGHNT and YENEEA. This CDR3 has 16 amino acids. The CDR3 sequence: CASSLGVGGGKNIQYF. The CDR3 nucleotides are TGTGCCAGCAGCTTAGGAGTAGGAGGGGGCAAAAACATTCAGTACTTC.

The J gene is TRBJ2-5, the V gene TRBV5-4, with 7 nucleotides matching TRBD2. Germline V gene data show CDR1 as SGHNT and CDR2 as YYREEE (reference sequence). This CDR3 contains 14 residues. Trimming took 8 bases from V and 5 from J; bases not matched to a gene: 12. The CDR3 reads CASRRLGEGETQYF. The DNA for the CDR3 is TGTGCCAGTCGGCGTTTGGGGGAGGGGGAGACCCAGTACTTC.

This rearrangement joins TRBV6-4 to TRBJ2-1, with 9 bases that match TRBD2. Germline CDR1 and CDR2: MRHNA and SNTAGT. J lost 6 bases, V lost 6 bases, and 6 bases had no gene match. This CDR3 has 14 amino acids. The CDR3 protein is CASSAGTSTNEQFF. The CDR3 DNA reads as TGTGCCAGCAGCGCCGGGACTAGCACCAATGAGCAGTTCTTC.

The rearrangement uses TRBV20-1 and TRBJ2-5, with a tentative D call TRBD2 (6 bases). The CDR3 has 10 amino acids. Per germline, CDR1 DFQATT and CDR2 SNEGSKA (reference sequence). Trimming took off 6 bases at V and 4 bases at J, with 6 bases between the two ends. CDR3 bases: TGCAGTGCGGGGGGAGAGACCCAGTACTTC. This sequence encodes CSAGGETQYF.

The V call is TRBV5-4, the J call TRBJ2-5; D possibly corresponds to TRBD1 (6 bases). The ends were cut back, 3 bases at V and 5 bases at J, with 14 bases in the middle. Per germline, CDR1 SGHNT and CDR2 YYREEE (reference sequence). The CDR3 covers 14 residues. Here the CDR3 reads CASSSDRGSETQYF. Here the CDR3 DNA reads TGTGCCAGCAGCTCGGATAGGGGGTCCGAGACCCAGTACTTC.

This clone was detected only a few times. V gene TRBV4-3 combines with J gene TRBJ2-2; D perhaps matches TRBD1 (6 bases). This CDR3 comprises 17 residues. Germline CDR1 LGHNA, CDR2 YSLEER. Trimming shortened V by 0 bases and J by 1 base, and 12 bases separated the two germline ends. The CDR3 spells CASSQEGQGLNTGELFF. In DNA, the CDR3 is TGCGCCAGCAGCCAAGAGGGTCAGGGGTTGAACACCGGGGAGCTGTTTTTT.

The chain combines TRBV29-1 with TRBJ2-2; 9 nucleotides match TRBD1. CDR1 SQVTM and CDR2 ANQGSEA come from the germline V gene. V lost 7 bases to trimming and J lost 5 bases; unmatched junction nucleotides: 5. This CDR3 is 13 amino acids long. The CDR3 DNA reads TGCAGCGCGACACAGGGGGCGACCGGGGAGCTGTTTTTT. It yields the protein CSATQGATGELFF.

The chain uses TRBV3-1 (or the pseudogene TRBV3-2) and TRBJ2-1; tentative D call: TRBD2 (6 bases). The CDR3 covers 12 residues. Germline values: CDR1 LGHDT, CDR2 YNNKEL (reference sequence). V was trimmed by 4 bases and J by 7 bases, leaving 8 bases between them. The CDR3 DNA follows: TGTGCCAGCAGCCGGAGGGAAAATGAGCAGTTCTTC. This translates into CASSRRENEQFF.

This chain links TRBV12-3 or TRBV12-4 with TRBJ1-2; the D is unclear. V was clipped by 3 bases and J by 5 bases, with 10 bases between them. CDR3 length: 13 amino acids. CDR3 in amino acids: CASSFSTGYGYTF. CDR3 DNA: TGTGCCAGCAGTTTCTCCACCGGGTATGGCTACACCTTC.

V usage is TRBV18 and J usage is TRBJ1-2; 9 bases fit TRBD1. Unmatched junction bases numbered 6, after V lost 5 bases and J lost 5 bases. Germline CDR1 KGHSH, CDR2 LQKENI. CDR3 length equals 14 residues. The CDR3 DNA reads TGTGCCAGCTCAGCGGGACAGGGTCGTTATGGCTACACCTTC. It specifies CASSAGQGRYGYTF.

The V call is TRBV6-5, the J call TRBJ2-7; tentatively, D is TRBD1 (6 bases). CDR3 length equals 14 residues. CDR1 and CDR2 from the germline V gene are MNHEY and SVGAGI. With 6 bases removed from V and 4 bases from J, the gap between germline ends came to 16 bases. CDR3 residues: CASSLGQSAYEQYV. The CDR3 coding sequence is TGTGCCAGCAGCCTCGGACAGTCAGCTTACGAGCAGTACGTC.

The rearrangement links TRBV12-3 or TRBV12-4 to TRBJ1-5, with no clear D. CDR3 size: 13 residues. V was cut by 1 base and J by 0 bases, with 1 base left in between. The CDR3 is CASSLDSNQPQHF. In nucleotides, the CDR3 is TGTGCCAGCAGTTTAGATAGCAATCAGCCCCAGCATTTT.

This chain links TRBV11-2 with TRBJ1-1; TRBD1 matches 8 bases. Germline values: CDR1 SGHAT, CDR2 FQNNGV. With V trimmed by 4 bases and J by 4 bases, 2 bases remained unmatched. CDR3 length equals 13 residues. In nucleotides, the CDR3 is TGTGCCAGCAGCTACCAGGGGGCCACTGAAGCTTTCTTT. This codes for CASSYQGATEAFF.